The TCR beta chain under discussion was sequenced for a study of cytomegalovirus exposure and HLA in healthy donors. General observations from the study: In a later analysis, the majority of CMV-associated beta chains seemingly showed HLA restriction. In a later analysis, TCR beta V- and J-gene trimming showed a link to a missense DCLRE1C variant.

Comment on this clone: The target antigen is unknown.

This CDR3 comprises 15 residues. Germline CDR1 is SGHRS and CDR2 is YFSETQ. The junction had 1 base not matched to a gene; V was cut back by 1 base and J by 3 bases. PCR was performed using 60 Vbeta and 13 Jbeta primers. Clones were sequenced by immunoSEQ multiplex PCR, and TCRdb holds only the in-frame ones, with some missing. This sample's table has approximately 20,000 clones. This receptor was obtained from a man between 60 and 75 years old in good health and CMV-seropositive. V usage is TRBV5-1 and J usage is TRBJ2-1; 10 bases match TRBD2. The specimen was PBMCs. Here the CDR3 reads CASSLTSGDYNEQFF. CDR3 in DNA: TGCGCCAGCAGCTTGACTAGCGGGGACTACAATGAGCAGTTCTTC.